This TCR beta chain appears in the sequencing data of a study of cytomegalovirus exposure and HLA in healthy donors. Study-wide results and caveats: From TCR beta sequences, most subjects' HLA-A and HLA-B alleles were reportedly predicted accurately. The study recorded 150 to 200 TCR beta chains that were cytomegalovirus-associated. A missense variant in DCLRE1C was later tied to TCR beta V- and J-gene trimming.

The study ran its PCR with 60 Vbeta and 13 Jbeta primers. TCRdb's table, derived via immunoSEQ multiplex PCR, lists solely in-frame clones and lacks some. The sample shows 150,000 to 200,000 clones, about four fifths of them seen only once. Notes on this clone: The antigen is undetermined.

Trimming removed 7 bases from V and 5 bases from J; junction bases left unmatched: 6. This CDR3 contains 14 residues. Germline assignment: CDR1 MNHNS and CDR2 SASEGT. The sample comprised PBMCs. The rearrangement links TRBV6-1 to TRBJ1-5; TRBD1 agrees at 9 bases. The sequence derives from a man aged 18-30 years in good health and CMV-seronegative. The chain's CDR3 is CASIGQGRDQPQHF. The CDR3 DNA reads as TGTGCCAGCATAGGACAGGGGAGGGATCAGCCCCAGCATTTT.